This paragraph covers one T cell receptor beta chain sequence. Of the isolated RNA, all was reverse transcribed, and so the sequenced material was expressed TCRB transcripts. Data came from immunoSEQ multiplex PCR; TCRdb stores just in-frame clones and leaves some out. The data show about 620,000 clones, about 16% seen once. This entry belongs to a study of beta chain features in type 1 diabetes. This CDR3 region has 17 residues. V lost 0 bases and J lost 6; bases outside the gene matches: 9. From germline, CDR1 is MGHRA and CDR2 YSYEKL. Only one heparinised blood draw was taken per donor, and its volume averaged around 100 mL.

Sequences were obtained from naive CD4+ T cells from blood. The clonotype comes from a man aged 18 to 30 in good health. V is TRBV4-1 and J is TRBJ1-5, with 9 bases matching TRBD1. CDR3 bases: TGCGCCAGCAGCCAAGAGCCCACAGGGGGCAAGGGTCAGCCCCAGCATTTT. Protein sequence: CASSQEPTGGKGQPQHF.